This section outlines one T cell receptor (beta chain) sequence together with its context. This clonotype was seen once. The antigen this receptor binds is unknown. A read error may be the cause here, since a much bigger clone is one base away. This sample is drawn from a study of molecular identifiers for immune sequencing clone quantification (dated by TCRdb to about 2018). Describing the broader study: For a replicate experiment, RNA from roughly 20,000 or 100,000 naive CD8 T cells was divided into five aliquots, and four of the five aliquots were sequenced. The study was a methods study using CD8 T cells to benchmark molecular-identifier clustering-based TCR repertoire sequencing (MIDCIRS) and TCR RNA copy counting. The study at large found these results: Naive libraries contained spiked-in Jurkat TCR RNA (10 copies' worth), which is not part of the donor repertoire. A single cell's worth of spiked-in Jurkat TCR RNA was reported detectable even among some 920,000 naive CD8 T cells. In CMV-specific effector cells, over 99% of molecules were held by clones above 20 RNA copies, whereas under 1% of molecules were held by such clones in naive cells. Without barcode sub-clustering, chimeric consensus sequences inflated TCR diversity; chimeras reached as high as 47%. Highly expanded clone sizes could be underestimated because identical TCR molecules may share a barcode. Modeling gave about three recovered TCR RNA copies per cell versus about 10 by digital PCR, implying about 30% capture efficiency.

Library generation was performed with PCR. Sequencing took place on an Illumina HiSeq 4000. Bulk TCR libraries were generated as previously described, with the TCR primers listed in Table S5 used. The Qiagen AllPrep DNA/RNA kit was used to purify total RNA. Reads from multiple sequencing runs of the same library were pooled before analysis. On the authors' methods: Reads were retained only if their TCR constant sequence matched exactly, and those retained reads were trimmed to 150 nt and grouped according to their 12-nt molecular barcodes. Reads inside each barcode group were sub-clustered using a 15% Levenshtein threshold, and a quality-weighted consensus sequence was constructed for each RNA molecule. Non-functional sequences were removed, as were lower-count sequences one edit away from another. Based on fitting two negative binomial distributions, any barcode sub-cluster with under 20% of the maximum read count was discarded. TCRdb trimmed public reads at Q25 via fastp, called clones via MiXCR and kept in-frame beta chains. Rows matching on CDR3 protein sequence are summarized as one entry with the most common DNA and genes. The V and J calls here are based on TCRdb, not the publication. The sample profile shows hundreds of thousands of distinct CDR3 sequences; about a fifth of them were found once. Approximately 0.85% of the sample comes from the top ten.

CDR3 length: 13 amino acids, cysteine to phenylalanine. Only the CDR3 DNA stays, 39 bases, in frame from base 1. For CDR1 and CDR2, the germline V gene lists SQVTM and ANQGSEA. Libraries of naive CD8 T cells were built from around 20,000 to 1,000,000 sorted cells, with 10%, 30% or 50% of the purified RNA used. Naive CD8 T cells, defined as CD8+CD4-CCR7+CD45RA+, were FACS-sorted into RLT Plus buffer on a BD FACSAria II. To test detection sensitivity, Jurkat RNA equivalent to more than eight TCR copies was spiked into samples of roughly 18,000-1,000,000 naive CD8 T cells. CD8 T cells were enriched with RosetteSep CD8+ T Cell Enrichment Cocktail and Ficoll-Paque, followed by ACK red cell lysis.

The chain links TRBV29-1 with TRBJ2-2, with the D assignment possibly TRBD1 or TRBD2, given 6 matching bases for each. The receptor comes from a human donor in good health. Some libraries in this study had Jurkat cell RNA spiked in. Input material: naive CD8+ T cells from blood, with Jurkat cell RNA spiked in. The cell subset or site label for this specimen denotes: FACS-sorted CD8+CD4-CCR7+CD45RA+ naive T cells. The CDR3 protein: CSVDWTDTGGLFF. The base sequence is TGCAGCGTTGATTGGACAGACACCGGGGGGCTGTTTTTT.